The 18 T cell receptor beta chains in this list originate from one sample, sequenced in a study of cytomegalovirus exposure and HLA in healthy donors. The PCR had 60 Vbeta and 13 Jbeta primers. Sequencing used immunoSEQ multiplex PCR; TCRdb keeps in-frame clones, though not all of them. The sample contains about 110,000 clones, about four fifths of which appear only once. The material sequenced was PBMCs. The receptors shown here come from a man aged 45-65 years in good health and CMV-seronegative.

CDR3 sequence: CASTGTEDEKLFF. CDR3 DNA sequence: TGCGCCAGCACCGGGACAGAGGATGAAAAACTGTTTTTT. The chain couples TRBV10-1 to TRBJ1-4; 7 positions agree with TRBD1. With V trimmed by 7 bases and J by 6 bases, 5 bases remained unmatched. The CDR3 is made up of 13 amino acids. Germline CDR1 WNHNN, CDR2 SYGVQD (reference sequence).

This chain connects TRBV28 to TRBJ2-1; D is unresolved. The CDR3 is 17 amino acids. Trimming removed 3 bases from V and 0 bases from J, with 15 bases in between. Germline-derived CDR1 and CDR2 are MDHEN and SYDVKM. For the CDR3, the DNA is TGTGCCAGCAGTTTTACTTTGGGCCGCTCCTCCTACAATGAGCAGTTCTTC. This gives the protein CASSFTLGRSSYNEQFF. The variable domain in full, completed from reference TRBV28 and TRBJ2-1, reads DVKVTQSSRYLVKRTGEKVFLECVQDMDHENMFWYRQDPGLGLRLIYFSYDVKMKEKGDIPEGYSVSREKKERFSLILESASTNQTSMYLCASSFTLGRSSYNEQFFGPGTRLTVL.

This clone came up a few times. The CDR3 sequence is CASSISLLGGPYTGELFF. The CDR3 nucleotides are TGTGCCAGTAGTATATCCCTCCTGGGTGGGCCCTACACCGGGGAGCTGTTTTTT. The chain uses TRBV19 and TRBJ2-2; D remains unclear. Trimming took off 2 bases at V and 3 bases at J, with 19 bases between the two ends. This CDR3 has 18 residues. CDR1 is LNHDA and CDR2 is SQIVND in the germline V gene (reference sequence).

The chain employs TRBV4-3 and TRBJ1-2, with 9 bases matching TRBD1. The CDR3 has 13 residues. V lost 5 bases to trimming and J lost 8 bases; unmatched junction nucleotides: 6. Germline V gene sequence: CDR1 LGHNA, CDR2 YSLEER. For the CDR3, the DNA is TGCGCCAGCAGCGCCGACAGGGGGGACGGCTACACCTTC. Translation: CASSADRGDGYTF.

V and J are TRBV19 and TRBJ1-2; perhaps TRBD1 as D (5 bases). Trimming took off 1 base at V and 4 bases at J, with 13 bases between the two ends. Per the germline V gene, CDR1 is LNHDA and CDR2 is SQIVND (reference sequence). The CDR3 length is 15 residues. CDR3 sequence: CASSIARDRAYGYTF. CDR3 nucleotides: TGTGCCAGTAGTATAGCGCGGGACCGAGCCTATGGCTACACCTTC.

V and J are TRBV15 and TRBJ1-2, with TRBD1 as a possible D gene (5 bases). Germline V CDR1 and CDR2: LNHNV, YYDKDF (reference sequence). The CDR3 is 14 amino acids. V gave up 0 bases and J gave up 7 bases, with 12 bases separating them. Here the CDR3 DNA reads TGTGCCACCAGCAGAGAACAGGCGACGGCTGGCTACACCTTC. Translated: CATSREQATAGYTF.

The CDR3 sequence: CAGWNRKNYGYTF. The CDR3, as DNA: TGTGCCGGCTGGAACAGAAAAAACTATGGCTACACCTTC. J is TRBJ1-2 and V is TRBV28; no clear D. Germline assignment: CDR1 MDHEN and CDR2 SYDVKM. The CDR3 runs to 13 residues. Trimming pared 11 bases from V and 2 bases from J, leaving 15 bases between.

V and J are TRBV28 and TRBJ1-2, with TRBD1 identical over 10 bases. V was clipped by 9 bases and J by 3 bases; unmatched bases: 4. Looked up from germline, CDR1 is MDHEN and CDR2 is SYDVKM. The CDR3 runs to 13 residues. CDR3 in amino acids: CASRTGGDYGYTF. The CDR3 nucleotides read TGTGCCAGTCGGACAGGGGGGGACTATGGCTACACCTTC.

The table lists this clone with a few counts. The V call is TRBV19, the J call TRBJ1-4; TRBD1 might be the D (6 bases). Trimming took 6 bases from V and 1 from J, leaving 9 bases between them. Germline V CDR1 and CDR2: LNHDA, SQIVND (reference sequence). The CDR3 contains 14 residues. The CDR3 DNA sequence: TGTGCCAGTAGGCCACAGGGAACTAATGAAAAACTGTTTTTT. Its protein is CASRPQGTNEKLFF. Full variable domain (remainder filled in from reference TRBV19 and TRBJ1-4): DGGITQSPKYLFRKEGQNVTLSCEQNLNHDAMYWYRQDPGQGLRLIYYSQIVNDFQKGDIAEGYSVSREKKESFPLTVTSAQKNPTAFYLCASRPQGTNEKLFFGSGTQLSVL.

This chain connects TRBV30 to TRBJ1-6, with TRBD1 as a possible D gene (5 bases). The V end was cut by 3 bases, the J end by 7 bases, with 13 bases between. Germline CDR1 is GTSNPN and CDR2 is SVGIG (reference sequence). The CDR3 loop spans 14 amino acids. CDR3 bases: TGTGCCTGGAGCCTTGGGGGGGAGAATTCACCCCTCCACTTT. It translates to CAWSLGGENSPLHF.

This chain uses TRBV7-9 with TRBJ1-1; D is possibly TRBD1 (5 bases). The CDR3 is 11 amino acids. Trimming took 11 bases from V and 4 from J, leaving 11 bases between them. The germline gives CDR1 SEHNR, CDR2 FQNEAQ (reference sequence). The CDR3 loop reads CAARAPTEAFF. For the CDR3, the DNA is TGTGCCGCCAGGGCTCCCACTGAAGCTTTCTTT.

DNA of the CDR3: TGTGCCACCAGCAGAGATCAAGGCGGGGGGTGGCCCAATGAGCAGTTCTTC. Protein sequence: CATSRDQGGGWPNEQFF. The chain is built from TRBV15 and TRBJ2-1, with 8 bases that match TRBD2. J was trimmed by 6 bases and V by 0 bases; bases with no gene match: 10. Germline V gives CDR1 LNHNV, CDR2 YYDKDF (reference sequence). The CDR3 covers 17 residues. Supplemented by reference TRBV15 and TRBJ2-1, the full variable domain reads DAMVIQNPRYQVTQFGKPVTLSCSQTLNHNVMYWYQQKSSQAPKLLFHYYDKDFNNEADTPDNFQSRRPNTSFCFLDIRSPGLGDTAMYLCATSRDQGGGWPNEQFFGPGTRLTVL.

The gene calls are TRBV12-5 and TRBJ2-3; 7 positions match TRBD2. The germline V gene has CDR1 LGHNT and CDR2 FRNRAP. After removal of 6 bases from V and 6 bases from J, the junction contained 15 bases not matched to a gene. This CDR3 has 16 residues. The CDR3 here is CASGWPPGGWDDTQYF. CDR3 bases: TGTGCTAGTGGCTGGCCGCCGGGGGGATGGGATGATACGCAGTATTTT.

The chain recombines TRBV2 with TRBJ1-2, with 7 positions matching TRBD1. Trimming cost V 4 bases and J 3 bases; bases outside gene matches: 8. This CDR3 has 15 residues. Germline CDR1 is SNHLY and CDR2 is FYNNEI. CDR3 DNA: TGTGCCAGCAGTGTTAAAGGGACAGACCACTATGGCTACACCTTC. Translation: CASSVKGTDHYGYTF.

V usage is TRBV7-9 and J usage is TRBJ2-1; the match to TRBD1 covers 9 bases. The CDR3 loop spans 16 amino acids. The V and J ends lost 7 bases and 5 bases, in that order; junction bases with no gene match: 12. Germline V lookup: CDR1 SEHNR, CDR2 FQNEAQ (reference sequence). CDR3 coding DNA: TGTGCCAGCAACCCCATCCGGGACAGGGTGAACAATGAGCAGTTCTTC. It is translated as CASNPIRDRVNNEQFF.

This chain joins TRBV6-1 and TRBJ1-1; maybe TRBD1 (5 bases). Trimming took 6 bases from V and 0 from J, leaving 8 bases between them. The CDR3 sequence is 13 residues long. The germline V gene encodes CDR1 MNHNS and CDR2 SASEGT. For the CDR3, the DNA is TGTGCCAGCAGGGAGACAGTGAACACTGAAGCTTTCTTT. It translates to CASRETVNTEAFF.

The chain combines TRBV6-5 with TRBJ1-3, with TRBD1 identical over 8 bases. Germline V gives CDR1 MNHEY, CDR2 SVGAGI. Losses at the gene ends were 5 bases for V and 3 bases for J; bases not matched to a gene: 3. The CDR3 is made up of 14 amino acids. The CDR3 is CASSLRGLGNTIYF. CDR3 DNA sequence: TGTGCCAGCAGTCTCAGGGGGCTTGGAAACACCATATATTTT.

This clone was detected a few times. This chain uses TRBV6-5 with TRBJ1-4, with D uncertain. This CDR3 is 13 amino acids long. The germline V and J ends were trimmed by 5 bases and 5 bases, with 9 bases remaining between them. Germline-derived CDR1 and CDR2 are MNHEY and SVGAGI. CDR3 coding DNA: TGTGCCAGCAGTCCGTCCCGGAATGAAAAACTGTTTTTT. As protein: CASSPSRNEKLFF.